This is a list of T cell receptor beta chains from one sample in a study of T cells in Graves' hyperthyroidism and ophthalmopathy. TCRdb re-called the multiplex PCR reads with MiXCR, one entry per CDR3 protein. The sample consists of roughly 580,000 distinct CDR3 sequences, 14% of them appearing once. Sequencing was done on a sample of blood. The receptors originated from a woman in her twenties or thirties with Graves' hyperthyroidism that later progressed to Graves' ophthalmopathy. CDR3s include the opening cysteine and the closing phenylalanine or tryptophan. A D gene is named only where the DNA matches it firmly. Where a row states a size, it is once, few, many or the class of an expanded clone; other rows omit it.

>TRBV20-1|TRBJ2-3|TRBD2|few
CSASPGLAGGPSTDTQYF
TGCAGTGCTAGTCCGGGACTAGCGGGAGGGCCGAGCACAGATACGCAGTATTTT
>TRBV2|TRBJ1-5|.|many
CASTFHRVQPQHF
TGTGCCAGCACTTTCCACAGGGTACAGCCCCAGCATTTT
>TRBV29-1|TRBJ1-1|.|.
CSVAGILNTEAFF
TGCAGCGTCGCAGGGATTCTGAACACTGAAGCTTTCTTT
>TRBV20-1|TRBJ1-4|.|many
CSASGQQGEKLFF
TGCAGTGCTAGTGGACAGCAGGGTGAAAAACTGTTTTTT
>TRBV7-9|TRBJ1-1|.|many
CASSLGTKNTEAFF
TGTGCCAGCAGCTTGGGGACGAAAAACACTGAAGCTTTCTTT
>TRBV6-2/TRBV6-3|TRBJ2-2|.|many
CASSYLRTTGELFF
TGTGCCAGCAGTTACCTGAGAACCACCGGGGAGCTGTTTTTT
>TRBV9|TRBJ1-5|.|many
CASSPDLGNQPQHF
TGTGCCAGCAGCCCGGACTTGGGCAATCAGCCCCAGCATTTT
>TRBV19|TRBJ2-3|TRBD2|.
CASTPYSGRGDNTQYF
TGTGCCAGTACCCCCTATAGCGGGAGAGGGGACAATACGCAGTATTTT
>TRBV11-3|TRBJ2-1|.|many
CASSSSDYYNEQFF
TGTGCCAGCAGCTCCTCAGACTATTACAATGAGCAGTTCTTC
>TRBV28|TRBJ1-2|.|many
CASSLRDTDGYTF
TGTGCCAGCAGTTTGCGGGACACTGATGGCTACACCTTC